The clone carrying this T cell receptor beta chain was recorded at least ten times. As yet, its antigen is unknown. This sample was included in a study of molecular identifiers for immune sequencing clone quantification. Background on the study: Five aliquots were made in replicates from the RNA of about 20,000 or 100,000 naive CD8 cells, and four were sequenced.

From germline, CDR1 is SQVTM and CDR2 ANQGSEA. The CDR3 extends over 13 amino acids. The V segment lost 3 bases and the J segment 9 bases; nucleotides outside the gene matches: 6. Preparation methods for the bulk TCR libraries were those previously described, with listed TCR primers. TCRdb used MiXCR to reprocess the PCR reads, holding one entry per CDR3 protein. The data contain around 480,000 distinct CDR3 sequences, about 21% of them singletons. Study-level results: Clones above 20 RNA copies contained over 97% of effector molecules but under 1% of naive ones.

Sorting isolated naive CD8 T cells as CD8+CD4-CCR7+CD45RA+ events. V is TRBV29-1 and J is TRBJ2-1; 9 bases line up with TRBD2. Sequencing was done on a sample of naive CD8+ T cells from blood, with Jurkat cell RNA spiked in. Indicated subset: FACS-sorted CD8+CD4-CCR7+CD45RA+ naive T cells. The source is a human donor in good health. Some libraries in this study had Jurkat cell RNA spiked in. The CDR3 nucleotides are TGCAGCGTTGATGTAGCGGGAGACGGTGAGCAGTTCTTC. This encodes CSVDVAGDGEQFF.